The T cell receptor (beta chain) under discussion was sequenced for a study of blood T cells in healthy people across ages. Study observations and caveats: There was no known CMV status for donors, so expanded clonotype changes were possibly confounded.

A second about 7 to 12 cycle PCR used barcoded and J-beta primers. Via MiXCR, TCRdb re-called the 5' RACE reads, giving one row per CDR3 protein. This table holds roughly 1.6 million distinct CDR3 sequences, 30% to 35% found once. As concerns this clonotype: Its specificity is not known. The CDR3 does not close with the conserved phenylalanine or tryptophan, likely indicating a read error. It is unclear where the CDR3 begins or ends on the DNA, so no DNA is shown, and the CDR3 is as TCRdb lists it.

This sequence originates from a woman in her twenties or thirties in good health. Specimen: blood.

Here the CDR3 reads CSARGAGHHFGN. The genes are TRBV20-1 and TRBJ2-1; the table's D call, TRBD1, was not checked against the DNA. Germline CDR1 and CDR2: DFQATT and SNEGSKA (reference sequence). The CDR3 comprises 12 residues, both ends counted.